This T cell receptor (beta chain) was documented in a study of metastatic and nonmetastatic thyroid tumors. General study findings and limits: TCR beta diversity was reportedly significantly higher in malignant thyroid tumors than benign nodules, in blood and tumor.

As originally analysed: In papillary thyroid cancer, a distant-metastasis classifier was built using CDR3 differences across clinicopathological groups. Using MiXCR, TCRdb reanalyzed the PCR reads. These V and J calls derive from TCRdb rather than the authors' analysis. The sample has approximately 15,000 clones; roughly an eighth are singletons. The CDR3 is 16 amino acids. The germline CDR1 and CDR2 sequences are SGHRS and YFSETQ. V shed 0 bases, J shed 6 bases, and the junction held 7 bases outside the gene matches. Thyroid surgery took place with no prior treatment in any patient. This clone was counted between two and nine times. Its antigen remains unidentified.

This rearrangement joins TRBV5-1 to TRBJ2-1; 9 bases line up with TRBD1. Specimen: tumor tissue. The TCR originated in a female donor with papillary thyroid cancer or a benign thyroid nodule (not recorded which). Some clones in this sample may be carry-over from other donors' samples. CDR3 amino acids: CASSLEQGARANEQFF. Written as DNA, the CDR3 is TGCGCCAGCAGCTTGGAACAGGGGGCTCGGGCCAATGAGCAGTTCTTC.